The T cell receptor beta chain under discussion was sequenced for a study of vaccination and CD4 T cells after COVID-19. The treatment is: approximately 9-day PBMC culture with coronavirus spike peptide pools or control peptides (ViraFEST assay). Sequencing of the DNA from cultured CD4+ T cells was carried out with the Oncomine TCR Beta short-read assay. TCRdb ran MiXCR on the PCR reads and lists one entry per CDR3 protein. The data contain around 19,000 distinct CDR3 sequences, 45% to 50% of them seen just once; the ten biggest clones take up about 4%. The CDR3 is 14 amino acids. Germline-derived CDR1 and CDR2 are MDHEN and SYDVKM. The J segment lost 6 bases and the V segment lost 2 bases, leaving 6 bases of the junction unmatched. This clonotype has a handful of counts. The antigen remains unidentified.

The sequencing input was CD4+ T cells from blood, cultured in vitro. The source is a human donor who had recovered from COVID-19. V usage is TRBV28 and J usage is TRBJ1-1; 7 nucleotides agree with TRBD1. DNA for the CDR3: TGTGCCAGCAGTTTACCCGGGACAGATCCTGAAGCTTTCTTT. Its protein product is CASSLPGTDPEAFF.